These T cell receptor beta chains were read from a single sample in a study of chemoradiotherapy in HPV16-positive cancers. Data came from immunoSEQ multiplex PCR; TCRdb stores just in-frame clones and leaves some out. Among under 2,500 clones, 65% to 70% were seen once, and the ten largest hold less than 40%. The sample consisted of tumor tissue, taken from a patient who underwent chemoradiotherapy. The receptor source for this set is a human donor with HPV-associated anogenital cancer. CDR3s include the opening cysteine and the closing phenylalanine or tryptophan. The order of the fields is D gene, clone size, V gene, J gene, CDR3 length, CDR3 DNA, CDR3 protein. The D gene is left open where the match is weak. Clone size, where shown, is once, few, many, or a class for clones that have expanded.

NA	NA	TRBV6-5	TRBJ2-7	13	TGTGCCAGCAGGGACAGTACGAGCTACGAGCAGTACTTC	CASRDSTSYEQYF
TRBD1	few	TRBV2	TRBJ1-5	14	TGTGCCAGCAGCCGGGACAGGGAGGGTCAGCCCCAGCATTTT	CASSRDREGQPQHF
NA	NA	TRBV6-5	TRBJ1-2	13	TGTGCCAGCAGTTACGGGCGGGGCCAGGGCTACACCTTC	CASSYGRGQGYTF
TRBD1	NA	TRBV4-1	TRBJ1-4	16	TGCGCCAGCAGCCAAACCAACAGGGGCACTAATGAAAAACTGTTTTTT	CASSQTNRGTNEKLFF
TRBD1	NA	TRBV7-2	TRBJ1-4	16	TGTGCCAGCAGCTTACTGGGGACAGCCCCGACCGAAAAACTGTTTTTT	CASSLLGTAPTEKLFF
NA	NA	TRBV18	TRBJ2-7	14	TGTGCCAGCTCAGGCCCCTCAAGAGACTACGAGCAGTACTTC	CASSGPSRDYEQYF
TRBD1	NA	TRBV7-3	TRBJ2-6	19	TGTGCCAGCAGCTTAAGTAGGGGGCAGGGGCTCACTGGGGCCAACGTCCTGACTTTC	CASSLSRGQGLTGANVLTF
NA	NA	TRBV7-8	TRBJ2-1	17	TGTGCCAGCAGCTACCAAAACGGGCTCCAGAGGAATAATGAGCAGTTCTTC	CASSYQNGLQRNNEQFF
NA	NA	TRBV4-3	TRBJ2-7	17	TGCGCCAGCAGCCAAGATCGGTCCCCAGGGCTCACCTACGAGCAGTACTTC	CASSQDRSPGLTYEQYF
NA	NA	TRBV23-1	TRBJ1-2	15	TGCGCCAGCAGCCAAGATTTTGGCAGTAACTATGGCTACACCTTC	CASSQDFGSNYGYTF
NA	NA	TRBV30	TRBJ1-6	13	TGTGCCTGGAGCCCCAGGCAGGGTGATCCCCTCCACTTT	CAWSPRQGDPLHF
NA	few	TRBV7-9	TRBJ2-1	13	TGTGCCAGCAGCTTCGGCGGAAACAATGAGCAGTTCTTC	CASSFGGNNEQFF
TRBD2	NA	TRBV7-2	TRBJ2-1	16	TGTGCCAGCACCCTAAGCGGGGGGGCCATTTCAGTTGAGCAGTTCTTC	CASTLSGGAISVEQFF
NA	NA	TRBV27	TRBJ2-1	14	TGTGCCAGCAGTTTAAGCCCGTTGGGCAATGAGCAGTTCTTC	CASSLSPLGNEQFF
NA	NA	TRBV19	TRBJ1-2	12	TGTGCCAGTAGTAGCAGGGGAATAGGCTACACCTTC	CASSSRGIGYTF
NA	NA	TRBV5-6	TRBJ1-6	14	TGTGCCAGCAGCCTCCGGACCGCTTTTTCACCCCTCCACTTT	CASSLRTAFSPLHF
NA	NA	TRBV5-1	TRBJ2-5	15	TGCGCCAGCAGCTGGGAGGCTCGGTCCCAAGAGACCCAGTACTTC	CASSWEARSQETQYF